These T cell receptor beta chains were read from a single sample in a study of PD-L1 blockade in urothelial cancer. TCRdb keeps only in-frame clones here, not all; method: immunoSEQ multiplex PCR. The table shows roughly 20,000 clones, with approximately 91% occurring only once. The sequencing here drew on PBMCs, taken around atezolizumab (anti-PD-L1) treatment. The source of these receptors is a man between 70 and 80 years old with urothelial cancer. The CDR3 runs from the conserved cysteine through the conserved F or W. A D gene is named only where the DNA matches it firmly. Expanded clones are given a class, and other clones once, few, many or no size at all.

abundance	j_gene	v_gene	d_gene	CDR3nt	CDR3aa
.	TRBJ2-5	TRBV25-1	.	TGTGCCAGCAGTGACCTCGGGTCCGCTTTCGGTGTGGAGACCCAGTACTTC	CASSDLGSAFGVETQYF
.	TRBJ1-1	TRBV5-1	.	TGCGCCAGCAGCTTGGCAGGGCCGAACACTGAAGCTTTCTTT	CASSLAGPNTEAFF
.	TRBJ1-2	TRBV7-8	TRBD1	TGTGCCAGCAGCTTAAATGCGGGACAGGGTTTAGATGGCTACACCTTC	CASSLNAGQGLDGYTF
once	TRBJ2-3	TRBV27	.	TGTGCCAGCAGTCGCGCTAGAGATACGCAGTATTTT	CASSRARDTQYF
.	TRBJ2-7	TRBV6-6	.	TGTGCCAGCAGCTCGACAGACTACGAGCAGTACTTC	CASSSTDYEQYF
few	TRBJ1-3	TRBV28	.	TGTGCCAGCAGTTTAAACCTAACCCCCATATATTTT	CASSLNLTPIYF
.	TRBJ1-6	TRBV6-6	TRBD1	TGTGCCAGCATTTCGGGACAGGGATTAAGACCCCTCCACTTT	CASISGQGLRPLHF
.	TRBJ1-1	TRBV6-5	.	TGTGCCAGCAGCTCGAGGTCTTTTCTCCCTGAAGCTTTCTTT	CASSSRSFLPEAFF
.	TRBJ2-2	TRBV10-1	.	TGCGCCAGCAGTCCAGGGGTAACCGGGGAGCTGTTTTTT	CASSPGVTGELFF
.	TRBJ2-7	TRBV25-1	.	TGTGCCAGCAGTCCGGGATACGAGCAGTACTTC	CASSPGYEQYF
.	TRBJ1-2	TRBV5-4	TRBD1	TGTGCCAGCAGCTCGAAGACAGGGGGCGACTATGGCTACACCTTC	CASSSKTGGDYGYTF
.	TRBJ2-4	TRBV5-6	TRBD1	TGTGCCAGCAGCTTGGGACAGGGAATAGCCAAAAACATTCAGTACTTC	CASSLGQGIAKNIQYF
.	TRBJ1-2	TRBV21-1	.	TGTGCCAGCAGCAAAGTAACAGGGGCCTCAAAAGGTTATGGCTACACCTTC	CASSKVTGASKGYGYTF
.	TRBJ2-7	TRBV16	TRBD2	TGTGCCAGCAGCCAACCCACTAGCGGGGAAGTCGAGCAGTACTTC	CASSQPTSGEVEQYF
.	TRBJ1-2	TRBV27	.	TGTGCCAGCAGTCAACAGGGTTGGTATGGCTACACCTTC	CASSQQGWYGYTF
.	TRBJ2-1	TRBV5-6	TRBD2	TGTGCCAGCAGCTTGGGGACCGGGACTAGCGGGGGCCGAGGGAAGTTCTTC	CASSLGTGTSGGRGKFF
.	TRBJ1-4	TRBV6-1	.	TGTGCCACCGCGCGGGGGGGGGTAGTGGAAAAACTGTTTTTT	CATARGGVVEKLFF
.	TRBJ1-1	TRBV28	.	TGTGCCAGTAAAAGTGTCCAGGGATTGGGCACTGAAGCTTTCTTT	CASKSVQGLGTEAFF
.	TRBJ2-1	TRBV18	.	TGTGCCAGCCAAATGGAGGTCTACAATGAGCAGTTCTTC	CASQMEVYNEQFF
.	TRBJ2-7	TRBV11-2	.	TGTGCCAGCAGCCCTCCCGCGGGCTACGAGCAGTACTTC	CASSPPAGYEQYF
.	TRBJ1-5	TRBV6-1	.	TGTGCCAGCAGTAGTGACAACGATCAGCCCCAGCATTTT	CASSSDNDQPQHF
.	TRBJ1-2	TRBV10-2	TRBD1	TGCGCCAGCAGTGAGGACAGGGGTGGCGGCTACACCTTC	CASSEDRGGGYTF
.	TRBJ1-1	TRBV29-1	.	TGCAGCGTTGAGGAGGGGTACACTGAAGCTTTCTTT	CSVEEGYTEAFF
.	TRBJ1-5	TRBV5-8	.	TGTGCCAGCAGCTTGGACAGGTTGAGCAATCAGCCCCAGCATTTT	CASSLDRLSNQPQHF
.	TRBJ2-7	TRBV29-1	TRBD1	TGCAGCGTTTTCAACAGGGGGCGGGGAGCCGAGCAGTACTTC	CSVFNRGRGAEQYF
.	TRBJ2-7	TRBV6-6	TRBD1	TGTGCCAGCAGACAAGGACAGGGTGGCTACGAGCAGTACTTC	CASRQGQGGYEQYF
.	TRBJ2-2	TRBV9	.	TGTGCCAGCACTCGACTCGACACCGGGGAGCTGTTTTTT	CASTRLDTGELFF
.	TRBJ1-2	TRBV30	.	TGTGCCTGGAGATTGACAGTGGTGGAGGGTGGCTACACCTTC	CAWRLTVVEGGYTF
.	TRBJ2-7	TRBV11-3	TRBD1	TGTGCCAGCAGCTTCCGACAGGGAGCTTACGAGCAGTACTTC	CASSFRQGAYEQYF
.	TRBJ2-7	TRBV2	TRBD1	TGTGCCAGCAACGGACAGGGGTCCTACGAGCAGTACTTC	CASNGQGSYEQYF
.	TRBJ2-1	TRBV5-1	.	TGCGCCAGCAGCTTCAGTAGCGTCAGCTCCTACAATGAGCAGTTCTTC	CASSFSSVSSYNEQFF
.	TRBJ2-6	TRBV19	.	TGTGCCAGTCAGACAGACTCTGGGGCCAACGTCCTGACTTTC	CASQTDSGANVLTF
.	TRBJ2-7	TRBV6-1	.	TGTGCCAGCAGTGAAGCGCGTAAGACATCCTACGAGCAGTACTTC	CASSEARKTSYEQYF
few	TRBJ1-1	TRBV10-1	.	TGCGCCAGCAGTGAAGGGGGACGGGAAGCTTTCTTT	CASSEGGREAFF
.	TRBJ2-5	TRBV30	TRBD2	TGTGCCTGGACTCGGGGGGGAACCCAAGAGACCCAGTACTTC	CAWTRGGTQETQYF
.	TRBJ1-1	TRBV6-5	TRBD1	TGTGCCAGCAAAAAGGGGACAGCGAACACTGAAGCTTTCTTT	CASKKGTANTEAFF
few	TRBJ1-6	TRBV6-1	.	TGTGCCAGCAGTGAGGCCCCTTACTCACCCCTCCACTTT	CASSEAPYSPLHF
.	TRBJ1-1	TRBV7-2	.	TGTGCCAGCAGCTTAAGATTAGGTGGACACATGAACACTGAAGCTTTCTTT	CASSLRLGGHMNTEAFF
.	TRBJ2-5	TRBV5-1	.	TGCGCCAGCAGCTTGGCCGAGCCCACGGAGACCCAGTACTTC	CASSLAEPTETQYF
.	TRBJ2-7	TRBV4-1	TRBD1	TGCGCCAGCAGCCAAAATCCGGGACAGGGAGCCTACGAGCAGTACTTC	CASSQNPGQGAYEQYF
.	TRBJ1-1	TRBV6-5	.	TGTGCCAGCAGCCCCGGGACACAAAGAGCTTTCTTT	CASSPGTQRAFF